One sample yielded the 12 T cell receptor beta chains listed below, sequenced in a study of blood T cell repertoires in COVID-19. Profiling relied on immunoSEQ multiplex PCR, and the TCRdb table lists in-frame clones only, not all of them. This table has about 210,000 clones, 89% appearing once. The sequenced sample consisted of peripheral blood. The receptors here all came from a woman aged 40 to 50 with acute or convalescent COVID-19.

This clone was seen more than once but under ten times. V gene TRBV6-6 combines with J gene TRBJ1-3; 9 bases fit TRBD1. Per germline, CDR1 MNHNY and CDR2 SVGAGI (reference sequence). Trimming at V came to 8 bases and at J to 9 bases, leaving 11 bases not matched to a gene. The CDR3 covers 14 residues. CDR3 amino acids: CASGSGTGRGTIYF. CDR3 coding DNA: TGTGCCAGCGGGAGCGGGACAGGGAGGGGCACCATATATTTT.

V and J are TRBV13 and TRBJ1-4; perhaps TRBD1 as D (5 bases). Germline lookup yields CDR1 PRHDT and CDR2 FYEKMQ (reference sequence). V was shortened by 4 bases and J by 2 bases, with 11 bases between the two germline ends. There are 15 residues in the CDR3. The CDR3 bases are TGTGCCAGCAGCTCCAGGGTGGCGACTAATGAAAAACTGTTTTTT. Its translation: CASSSRVATNEKLFF.

This sequence joins TRBV13 and TRBJ2-3; a weak D match, TRBD2 (7 bases). The germline V and J ends were trimmed by 0 bases and 2 bases, with 18 bases remaining between them. CDR3 length: 18 residues. From germline, CDR1 is PRHDT and CDR2 FYEKMQ (reference sequence). CDR3 bases: TGTGCCAGCAGCTTAGGATTATCGGGGGGCTACCCCACAGATACGCAGTATTTT. This sequence encodes CASSLGLSGGYPTDTQYF.

The CDR3 region is CASSVTWGGDNEQFF. The CDR3 DNA reads TGTGCCAGCAGCGTAACCTGGGGGGGTGACAATGAGCAGTTCTTC. The chain is built from TRBV9 and TRBJ2-1, with TRBD2 matching over 7 bases. Germline values: CDR1 SGDLS, CDR2 YYNGEE. Trimming took 1 base from V and 5 from J; bases not matched to a gene: 6. This CDR3 region has 15 residues.

The rearrangement uses TRBV3-1 (or the pseudogene TRBV3-2) and TRBJ1-5, with D unclear. Looked up from germline, CDR1 is LGHDT and CDR2 is YNNKEL (reference sequence). The length of the CDR3 is 14 residues. V shed 4 bases and J shed 2 bases, with 9 bases lying between them. The CDR3 sequence is CASSPMEGNQPQHF. In DNA, the CDR3 is TGTGCCAGCAGCCCCATGGAGGGCAATCAGCCCCAGCATTTT.

The chain links TRBV6-5 to TRBJ1-1, with 7 bases identical to TRBD1. The CDR3 contains 13 residues. V lost 10 bases, J lost 1 base, and 6 bases stayed unmatched. Looked up from germline, CDR1 is MNHEY and CDR2 is SVGAGI. DNA for the CDR3: TGTGCCACCCCTAGGACAGGGAACACTGAAGCTTTCTTT. It is translated as CATPRTGNTEAFF.

The rearrangement links TRBV24-1 to TRBJ1-2, with D maybe TRBD1 (6 bases). Germline CDR1 reads KGHDR; CDR2 reads SFDVKD. This CDR3 is 13 amino acids long. V was pared by 5 bases and J by 4 bases, with 10 bases between. CDR3 amino acids: CATSATDSYGYTF. The CDR3 bases are TGTGCCACCAGTGCCACGGACAGCTATGGCTACACCTTC.

CDR3: CASSLYSGGRTEAFF. The DNA of the CDR3 is TGCGCCAGCAGCTTATATTCGGGAGGGAGGACTGAAGCTTTCTTT. J is TRBJ1-1 and V is TRBV5-1; D not resolved. The CDR3 loop spans 15 amino acids. Trimming removed 2 bases at V and 5 bases at J, with 16 bases between. In germline, CDR1 is SGHRS, CDR2 YFSETQ.

The chain is built from TRBV15 and TRBJ1-2, with 8 bases matching TRBD1. Germline CDR1 LNHNV, CDR2 YYDKDF (reference sequence). V trimming: 4 bases; J trimming: 8 bases; junction bases outside the gene matches: 12. The CDR3 extends over 15 amino acids. The CDR3 region is CATSTGGNEYHGYTF. The CDR3 DNA reads TGTGCCACCAGCACAGGGGGCAACGAGTACCACGGCTACACCTTC.

This rearrangement joins TRBV3-1 (or the pseudogene TRBV3-2) to TRBJ2-2, with D perhaps matching TRBD2 (5 bases). The V gene lost 8 bases and the J gene lost 4 bases, with 11 bases spanning the gap. The CDR3 has 13 residues. The V gene's germline CDR1 is LGHDT and CDR2 YNNKEL (reference sequence). This chain's CDR3 is CASQRRSTGELFF. The CDR3 region has the DNA TGTGCCAGCCAAAGGAGGAGCACCGGGGAGCTGTTTTTT.

This clone was found a few times. V gene TRBV5-8 combines with J gene TRBJ1-3; 7 bases agree with TRBD1. Germline CDR1 reads SGHTS; CDR2 reads YDEGEE. With 2 bases clipped from V and 4 bases from J, the junction kept 0 bases outside the gene matches. The CDR3 length is 13 residues. The CDR3, as DNA: TGTGCCAGCAGCTTACAGGGGGGAAACACCATATATTTT. Amino acids: CASSLQGGNTIYF.

This chain connects TRBV7-9 to TRBJ1-1, with D hard to call. V dropped 1 base and J dropped 4 bases, with 10 bases sitting between them. Per germline, CDR1 SEHNR and CDR2 FQNEAQ (reference sequence). This CDR3 contains 14 residues. The CDR3 loop is CASSLDREITEAFF. CDR3 nucleotide sequence: TGTGCCAGCAGCTTAGATCGGGAGATCACTGAAGCTTTCTTT.